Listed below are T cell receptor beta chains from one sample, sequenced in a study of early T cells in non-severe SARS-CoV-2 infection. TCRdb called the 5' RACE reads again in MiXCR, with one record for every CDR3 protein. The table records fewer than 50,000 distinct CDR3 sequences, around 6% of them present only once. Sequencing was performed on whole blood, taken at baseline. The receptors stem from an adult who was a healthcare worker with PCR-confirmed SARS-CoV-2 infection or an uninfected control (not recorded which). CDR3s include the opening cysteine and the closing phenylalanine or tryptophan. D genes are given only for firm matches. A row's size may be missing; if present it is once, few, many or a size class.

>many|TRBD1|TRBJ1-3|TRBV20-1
TGCAGTGCTAGAGACAGACAGGGTATAGACACCATATATTTT
CSARDRQGIDTIYF
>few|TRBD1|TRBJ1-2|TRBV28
TGTGCCAGCAGTAAAAGAGTGGAGGGGGCGAACTATGGCTACACCTTC
CASSKRVEGANYGYTF
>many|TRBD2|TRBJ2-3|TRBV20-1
TGCAGTGCCCCCCGGGCAGCGGGGGCCGCAGATACGCAGTATTTT
CSAPRAAGAADTQYF
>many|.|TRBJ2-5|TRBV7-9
TGTGCCAGCAGCCAGGTCGGGGGCGCTGGAGAGACCCAGTACTTC
CASSQVGGAGETQYF
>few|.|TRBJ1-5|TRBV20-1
TGCAGTGCCCGTACGGGGGGCGTAGGCCAGCCCCAGCATTTT
CSARTGGVGQPQHF
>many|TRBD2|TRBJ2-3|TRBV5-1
TGCGCCAGCAGCCCCGGGCTAGCGGGGGGCACAGATACGCAGTATTTT
CASSPGLAGGTDTQYF
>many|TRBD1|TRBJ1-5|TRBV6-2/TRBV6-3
TGTGCCAGCAGTTGGACAGGGATTGAGGGCAATCAGCCCCAGCATTTT
CASSWTGIEGNQPQHF
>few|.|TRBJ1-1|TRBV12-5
TGTGCTAGTGGTTTGGAACGTGGGGGGCTATCGAACACTGAAGCTTTCTTT
CASGLERGGLSNTEAFF
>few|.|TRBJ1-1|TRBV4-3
TGCGCCAGCAGCCAAGATACCCCCATAGGGGATGACCCTGAAGCTTTCTTT
CASSQDTPIGDDPEAFF
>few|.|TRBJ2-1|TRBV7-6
TGTGCCAGCAGCTTAGTGAGCAATGAGCAGTTCTTC
CASSLVSNEQFF
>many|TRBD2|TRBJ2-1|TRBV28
TGTGCCAGCAGTTTATCGACTAGCGGGGGGGTTTACAATGAGCAGTTCTTC
CASSLSTSGGVYNEQFF
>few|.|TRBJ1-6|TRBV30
TGTGCCTGGAGTGGCCCAGGGACGGGAAATTCACCCCTCCACTTT
CAWSGPGTGNSPLHF
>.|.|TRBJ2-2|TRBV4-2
TGTGCCAGCAGCCAAGATTTCGCGGAGGCCGGGGAGCTGTTTTTT
CASSQDFAEAGELFF
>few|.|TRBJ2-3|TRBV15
TGTGCCACCAGCAGAGGGTGGGCCACAGATACGCAGTATTTT
CATSRGWATDTQYF
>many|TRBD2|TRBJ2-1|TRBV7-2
TGTGCCAGCAGCCTTAGGCCCATTAGCAGCGGGGGGAGGAATGAGCAGTTCTTC
CASSLRPISSGGRNEQFF
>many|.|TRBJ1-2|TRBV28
TGTGCCAGCAGTTTAGCGATCCTCTATGGCTACACCTTC
CASSLAILYGYTF
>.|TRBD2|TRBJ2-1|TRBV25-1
TGTGCCAGCAGCTTCGGACTAGAACCATACAATGAGCAGTTCTTC
CASSFGLEPYNEQFF
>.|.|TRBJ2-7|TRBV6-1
TGTGCCAGCAGTGAAGTCTCAGGGTTGGGCTACGAGCAGTACTTC
CASSEVSGLGYEQYF
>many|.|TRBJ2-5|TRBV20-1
TGCAGTGCTAGATGGTGGGAGACCCAGTACTTC
CSARWWETQYF
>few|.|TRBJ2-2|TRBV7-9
TGTGCCAGCAGCAACCGGATCGGGGAGCTGTTTTTT
CASSNRIGELFF
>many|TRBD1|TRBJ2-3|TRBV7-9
TGTGCCAGCAGCTTAGGACAGGGGAGTAATACAGATACGCAGTATTTT
CASSLGQGSNTDTQYF
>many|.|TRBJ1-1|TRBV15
TGTGCCACCAGCAGAGATGGGACGGGGGCTTTCTTT
CATSRDGTGAFF
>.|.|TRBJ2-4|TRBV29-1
TGCAGCGCCGAGCACGTAGCCAAAAACATTCAGTACTTC
CSAEHVAKNIQYF
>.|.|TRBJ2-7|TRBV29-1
TGCAGCGTTGAAGTTGGCACAGGAGCCTACGAGCAGTACTTC
CSVEVGTGAYEQYF
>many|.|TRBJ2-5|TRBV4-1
TGCGCCAGCAGCTGGGACCTAAACCAAGAGACCCAGTACTTC
CASSWDLNQETQYF
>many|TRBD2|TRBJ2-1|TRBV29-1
TGCAGCGTTGAAGATCCCCTTGGTTGGACTAGCGGGGGGTACAATGAGCAGTTCTTC
CSVEDPLGWTSGGYNEQFF
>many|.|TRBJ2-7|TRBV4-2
TGTGCCAGCAGCCCACCAAGGGGGGCCACCTACGAGCAGTACTTC
CASSPPRGATYEQYF
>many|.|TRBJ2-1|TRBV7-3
TGTGCCAGCAGCTTAGACGCCGAGCAACGGGAGTATTGGGATGAGCAGTTCTTC
CASSLDAEQREYWDEQFF
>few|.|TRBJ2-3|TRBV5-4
TGTGCCAGCAGCTTAACCACGCTCAGAACAGATACGCAGTATTTT
CASSLTTLRTDTQYF
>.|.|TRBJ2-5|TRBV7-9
TGTGCCAGCAGCTTTTTTAGCGCGGCCCGAGAGACCCAGTACTTC
CASSFFSAARETQYF
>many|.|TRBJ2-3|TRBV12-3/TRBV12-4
TGTGCCAGCAGCCGGGGGGCTGGCACAGATACGCAGTATTTT
CASSRGAGTDTQYF
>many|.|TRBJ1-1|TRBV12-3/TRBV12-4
TGTGCCAGCAGTCTCTCTGGCAACACTGAAGCTTTCTTT
CASSLSGNTEAFF
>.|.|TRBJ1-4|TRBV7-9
TGTGCCAGCAGCTCCCGTCGGGATACGCGGGAAAAACTGTTTTTT
CASSSRRDTREKLFF
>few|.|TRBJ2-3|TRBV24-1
TGTGCCACTGGGCCCTCAGATACGCAGTATTTT
CATGPSDTQYF
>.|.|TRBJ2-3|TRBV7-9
TGTGCCAGCAGCTTAGCAAAAGGACAGTTTCCTAGCACAGATACGCAGTATTTT
CASSLAKGQFPSTDTQYF
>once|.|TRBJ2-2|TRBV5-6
TGTGCCAGCAGCTTGGCCCTTTTCTTGCTGGAATCCCTCCTTAACACCGGGGAGCTGTTTTTT
CASSLALFLLESLLNTGELFF
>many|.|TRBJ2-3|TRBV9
TGTGCCAGCAGCGTAGCGGGCACCAACACAGATACGCAGTATTTT
CASSVAGTNTDTQYF